Here is one T cell receptor beta chain with its context. The sample comes from a study of cytomegalovirus exposure and HLA in healthy donors. Overall study context: Among the 398 genotyped donors, approximately 80% were placed in the Caucasian-associated ancestry cluster.

With 60 Vbeta and 13 Jbeta primers, the PCR was carried out. The data were produced by immunoSEQ multiplex PCR, yet TCRdb's version contains in-frame clones alone and is incomplete. The sample records about 270,000 clones, under 80% being singletons. CDR3 size: 15 residues. From germline, CDR1 is LNHDA and CDR2 SQIVND (reference sequence). V shed 4 bases, J shed 2 bases, and the junction held 2 bases outside the gene matches. The source of this sequence is a female donor in good health and CMV-seronegative. The chain is built from TRBV19 and TRBJ1-6, with 7 bases aligning to TRBD1. What was sequenced was PBMCs. The CDR3, as DNA: TGTGCCAGTAGTACAGGGGGTCCCTATAATTCACCCCTCCACTTT. Protein product: CASSTGGPYNSPLHF.